The next 25 T cell receptor beta chains were all read from a single sample in a study of blood T cells in healthy people across ages. For the second PCR, which ran for roughly 6 to 12 cycles, a sample-barcoded 5' primer and a J-beta primer mix were used. Each CDR3 protein gets one entry after TCRdb re-called the 5' RACE reads with MiXCR. The table has some 1,800,000 distinct CDR3 sequences, more than 35% seen once. Sequenced sample: blood. Source of these receptors: a human donor in good health.

This rearrangement joins TRBV20-1 to TRBJ1-6, with 7 bases lining up with TRBD1. The CDR3 runs 14 residues. CDR1 is DFQATT and CDR2 is SNEGSKA in the germline V gene (reference sequence). J gave up 8 bases and V 6 bases, and 10 bases lay outside the gene matches. The CDR3: CSARITGEDSPLHF. The DNA for the CDR3 is TGCAGTGCCCGAATAACAGGGGAGGATTCACCCCTCCACTTT.

This clonotype was seen a few times. The V and J genes are TRBV29-1 and TRBJ2-1, with 8 bases matching TRBD2. The CDR3 loop spans 13 amino acids. V lost 7 bases to trimming and J lost 8 bases; unmatched junction nucleotides: 10. CDR1 is SQVTM, CDR2 ANQGSEA, per germline. The CDR3 sequence: CSGQASGGDEQFF. DNA for the CDR3: TGCAGCGGGCAGGCCAGCGGGGGCGATGAGCAGTTCTTC.

This clonotype was seen a few times. The chain links TRBV5-1 to TRBJ1-2; 7 nucleotides match TRBD1. CDR3 length equals 15 residues. Germline assignment: CDR1 SGHRS and CDR2 YFSETQ. Germline trimming cut 4 bases from V and 5 bases from J; bases unmatched to any gene: 11. As DNA, the CDR3 is TGCGCCAGCAGCCCATACCGGGACAGTCCTTATGGCTACACCTTC. Residues: CASSPYRDSPYGYTF.

This clonotype has a count of ten or more. The J gene is TRBJ1-2, the V gene TRBV12-3 or TRBV12-4; no clear D. This CDR3 comprises 11 residues. V was clipped by 4 bases and J by 8 bases, with 8 bases between them. CDR3 in DNA: TGTGCCAGCAGTTCCCTCCGGGGCTACACCTTC. It yields the protein CASSSLRGYTF.

V usage is TRBV6-1 and J usage is TRBJ2-7; D might be TRBD1 (5 bases). Germline-derived CDR1 and CDR2 are MNHNS and SASEGT. The CDR3 covers 13 residues. The V end lost 3 bases, the J end lost 3 bases, and 9 bases lay between the germline ends. The CDR3 protein is CASSDTTDYEQYF. CDR3 DNA: TGTGCCAGCAGTGACACGACAGACTACGAGCAGTACTTC.

This clonotype showed up just a few times. The chain joins TRBV20-1 to TRBJ2-7; D tentatively fits TRBD1 or TRBD2 (5 bases each). The CDR3 length is 14 residues. Germline V gene sequence: CDR1 DFQATT, CDR2 SNEGSKA (reference sequence). The V gene lost 5 bases and the J gene lost 0 bases, with 14 bases spanning the gap. CDR3 loop: CSAPPGPDSYEQYF. Here the CDR3 DNA reads TGCAGTGCTCCCCCGGGGCCCGACTCCTACGAGCAGTACTTC.

The V call is TRBV24-1, the J call TRBJ1-2; 9 nucleotides line up with TRBD1. CDR3 length: 14 residues. V shed 4 bases and J 6 bases; nucleotides not matched to a gene: 5. Germline CDR1 and CDR2: KGHDR and SFDVKD. The CDR3 is CATSDPTGGNGYTF. In nucleotides, the CDR3 is TGTGCCACCAGTGACCCTACAGGGGGCAATGGCTACACCTTC.

The chain recombines TRBV7-2 with TRBJ2-1; 7 bases are shared with TRBD2. CDR1 SGHTA and CDR2 FQGNSA come from the germline V gene. Trimming took 5 bases from V and 10 from J; bases not matched to a gene: 11. This CDR3 comprises 14 residues. The CDR3 is CASSHTAGVNEQFF. The CDR3 nucleotides are TGTGCCAGCAGCCATACTGCGGGGGTGAACGAGCAGTTCTTC. Full variable domain (remainder filled in from reference TRBV7-2 and TRBJ2-1): GAGVSQSPSNKVTEKGKDVELRCDPISGHTALYWYRQSLGQGLEFLIYFQGNSAPDKSGLPSDRFSAERTGGSVSTLTIQRTQQEDSAVYLCASSHTAGVNEQFFGPGTRLTVL.

This chain uses TRBV7-2 with TRBJ2-3, with D possibly matching TRBD2 (6 bases). The germline V gene encodes CDR1 SGHTA and CDR2 FQGNSA. This CDR3 has 15 residues. Trimming left V 4 bases short and J 2 bases short, with 13 bases between. CDR3 protein: CASSWGGITTDTQYF. In DNA, the CDR3 is TGTGCCAGCAGCTGGGGCGGGATTACCACAGATACGCAGTATTTT.

This chain joins TRBV20-1 and TRBJ2-6, with 7 bases matching TRBD2. Germline CDR1 DFQATT, CDR2 SNEGSKA (reference sequence). The ends lost 6 bases at V and 1 base at J; junction bases unmatched: 15. The CDR3 sequence is 18 residues long. CDR3 nucleotide sequence: TGCAGTGCCCCCAGTGGGGGGGTACTTCTGTCTGGGGCCAACGTCCTGACTTTC. Residues: CSAPSGGVLLSGANVLTF.

This clonotype occurred many times. V gene TRBV20-1 combines with J gene TRBJ2-1, with no clear D. Germline V gene lookup returns CDR1 DFQATT and CDR2 SNEGSKA (reference sequence). V shed 3 bases and J shed 4 bases, with 4 bases lying between them. This CDR3 spans 11 amino acids. The CDR3 DNA reads TGCAGTGCTAGGGAGTACAATGAGCAGTTCTTC. This sequence encodes CSAREYNEQFF.

The table lists this clonotype with a count of one. The chain recombines TRBV5-1 with TRBJ1-2; TRBD1 aligns across 7 bases. This CDR3 comprises 15 residues. CDR1 and CDR2 (germline): SGHRS, YFSETQ. V shed 4 bases, J shed 8 bases, and the junction held 14 bases outside the gene matches. CDR3 coding DNA: TGCGCCAGCAGCCCGTTGTTGGACAGGCGTAGCGGCTACACCTTC. It translates to CASSPLLDRRSGYTF. Using reference TRBV5-1 and TRBJ1-2 for the parts outside the CDR3, the full variable domain is KAGVTQTPRYLIKTRGQQVTLSCSPISGHRSVSWYQQTPGQGLQFLFEYFSETQRNKGNFPGRFSGRQFSNSRSEMNVSTLELGDSALYLCASSPLLDRRSGYTFGSGTRLTVV.

With respect to this clonotype: Since no conserved phenylalanine or tryptophan closes the CDR3, a read error is the likely cause. The chain combines TRBV7-2 with TRBJ1-5; no definite D call. Deletions cut 4 bases from V and 3 bases from J, with 13 bases between. Germline V gene data show CDR1 as SGHTA and CDR2 as FQGNSA. The CDR3 is made up of 15 amino acids. In DNA form, the CDR3 reads TGTGCCAGCAGCTCGGGCGCAGCTTTCAATCAGCCCCAGCATTCT. It codes for CASSSGAAFNQPQHS.

The chain combines TRBV3-1 with TRBJ1-5; a weak D match, TRBD1 (6 bases). CDR1 is LGHDT, CDR2 YNNKEL, per germline (reference sequence). CDR3 size: 13 residues. The ends were cut back, 4 bases at V and 9 bases at J, with 13 bases in the middle. As DNA, the CDR3 is TGTGCCAGCAGCCTAAGTGAGGGGGGGCCCCAGCATTTT. This codes for CASSLSEGGPQHF.

This clonotype was seen at least ten times. The V and J genes are TRBV7-9 and TRBJ2-2; possible D gene TRBD1, 6 bases. In germline, CDR1 is SEHNR, CDR2 FQNEAQ (reference sequence). The CDR3 extends over 17 amino acids. The germline V and J ends were trimmed by 5 bases and 5 bases, with 21 bases remaining between them. Here the CDR3 reads CASSATLRDILTGELFF. CDR3 nucleotide sequence: TGTGCCAGCAGCGCCACGCTCCGGGACATTCTAACCGGGGAGCTGTTTTTT. The full variable domain, in which reference TRBV7-9 and TRBJ2-2 provide the parts outside the CDR3, is DTGVSQNPRHKITKRGQNVTFRCDPISEHNRLYWYRQTLGQGPEFLTYFQNEAQLEKSRLLSDRFSAERPKGSFSTLEIQRTEQGDSAMYLCASSATLRDILTGELFFGEGSRLTVL.

This clonotype was found once. V gene TRBV11-2 combines with J gene TRBJ2-2; D is tentatively TRBD1 or TRBD2 (5 bases each). From germline, CDR1 is SGHAT and CDR2 FQNNGV. V lost 7 bases, J lost 7 bases, and 22 bases lay in between. This CDR3 is 16 amino acids long. CDR3 bases: TGTGCCAGCAACTTGCTAAGCTGGGGCCGGGACGGGGAGCTGTTTTTT. The encoded protein is CASNLLSWGRDGELFF.

This clonotype was observed a handful of times. V gene TRBV30 combines with J gene TRBJ2-7, with D perhaps TRBD1 (5 bases). The germline gives CDR1 GTSNPN, CDR2 SVGIG (reference sequence). This CDR3 contains 14 residues. Trimming cost V 5 bases and J 2 bases, with 16 bases left between them. CDR3 sequence (DNA): TGTGCCTGGGGCAGACAGCCAAGACCCTACGAGCAGTACTTC. Translation: CAWGRQPRPYEQYF.

This clonotype has just a few counts. The chain employs TRBV7-2 and TRBJ1-2; possibly TRBD1 for D (5 bases). Trimming removed 7 bases at V and 3 bases at J, with 15 bases between. The CDR3 covers 14 residues. Germline V gene sequence: CDR1 SGHTA, CDR2 FQGNSA. In DNA, the CDR3 is TGTGCCAGCACCATGGGGCCTGGCGACTATGGCTACACCTTC. Residues: CASTMGPGDYGYTF. Variable domain in full (rest from reference TRBV7-2 and TRBJ1-2): GAGVSQSPSNKVTEKGKDVELRCDPISGHTALYWYRQSLGQGLEFLIYFQGNSAPDKSGLPSDRFSAERTGGSVSTLTIQRTQQEDSAVYLCASTMGPGDYGYTFGSGTRLTVV.

The V gene is TRBV27, the J gene TRBJ2-1, with a tentative D call TRBD2 (5 bases). CDR1 and CDR2 (germline): MNHEY, SMNVEV (reference sequence). This CDR3 region has 15 residues. V was pared by 2 bases and J by 3 bases, with 11 bases between. CDR3 protein: CASSLEGTHYNEQFF. The CDR3, as DNA: TGTGCCAGCAGTTTAGAGGGTACCCACTACAATGAGCAGTTCTTC.

This clonotype was seen only a few times. V gene TRBV12-3 or TRBV12-4 combines with J gene TRBJ1-1; D is uncertain. Trimming stripped 5 bases from V and 5 bases from J, with 15 bases between. The CDR3 has 14 residues. CDR3 sequence reads: CASSASREGTEAFF. The CDR3 nucleotides are TGTGCCAGCAGTGCGAGTCGGGAAGGGACTGAAGCTTTCTTT.

V gene TRBV18 combines with J gene TRBJ2-1; no definite D call. Germline-derived CDR1 and CDR2 are KGHSH and LQKENI. Trimming shortened V by 3 bases and J by 2 bases, and 14 bases separated the two germline ends. CDR3 size: 16 residues. The CDR3 DNA is TGTGCCAGCTCACCCCTGCGGTCAAGCCCCTACAATGAGCAGTTCTTC. Its protein product is CASSPLRSSPYNEQFF.

To note about this clonotype: A much larger clone differs by one base, so this may be a read error. This chain links TRBV6-1 with TRBJ2-4; D gene ambiguous. The end of the DNA is better explained by TRBJ2-7, so the J call may be wrong. This CDR3 is 13 amino acids long. The germline gives CDR1 MNHNS, CDR2 SASEGT. CDR3 nucleotides: TGTACCAGCAGTGAAGTTGGTCTCCACGAGCAGTACTTC. It yields the protein CTSSEVGLHEQYF.

The rearrangement joins TRBV4-3 to TRBJ2-7; D might be TRBD1 (5 bases). The CDR3 consists of 16 residues. Trimming shortened V by 3 bases and J by 2 bases, and 17 bases separated the two germline ends. The V gene's germline CDR1 is LGHNA and CDR2 YSLEER. CDR3 sequence reads: CASSQAVRQGTYEQYF. The CDR3 DNA reads TGCGCCAGCAGCCAGGCCGTCCGGCAGGGTACCTACGAGCAGTACTTC.

The V call is TRBV29-1, the J call TRBJ1-2; possibly TRBD1 for D (6 bases). V was pared by 0 bases and J by 0 bases, with 14 bases between. CDR1 is SQVTM, CDR2 ANQGSEA, per germline. This CDR3 comprises 16 residues. CDR3 amino acids: CSVEERTDSPNYGYTF. The DNA of the CDR3 is TGCAGCGTTGAAGAAAGGACAGACTCCCCTAACTATGGCTACACCTTC.

V gene TRBV7-3 combines with J gene TRBJ2-3; possible D gene TRBD1, 6 bases. V was pared by 3 bases and J by 2 bases, with 12 bases between. This CDR3 has 15 residues. Looked up from germline, CDR1 is SGHTA and CDR2 is FQGTGA. CDR3 residues: CASSFRGGVTDTQYF. The CDR3 DNA follows: TGTGCCAGCAGCTTCAGGGGTGGCGTCACAGATACGCAGTATTTT.